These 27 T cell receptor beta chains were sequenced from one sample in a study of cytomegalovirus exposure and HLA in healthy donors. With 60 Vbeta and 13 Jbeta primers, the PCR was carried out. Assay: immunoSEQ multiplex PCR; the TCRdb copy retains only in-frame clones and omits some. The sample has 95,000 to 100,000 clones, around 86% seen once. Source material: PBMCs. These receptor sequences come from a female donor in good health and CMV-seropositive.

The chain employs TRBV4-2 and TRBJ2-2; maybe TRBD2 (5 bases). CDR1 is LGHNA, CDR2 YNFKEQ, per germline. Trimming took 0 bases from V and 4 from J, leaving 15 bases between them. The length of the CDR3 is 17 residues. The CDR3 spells CASSQDWARTLTGELFF. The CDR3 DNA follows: TGTGCCAGCAGCCAAGATTGGGCGCGGACTCTCACCGGGGAGCTGTTTTTT.

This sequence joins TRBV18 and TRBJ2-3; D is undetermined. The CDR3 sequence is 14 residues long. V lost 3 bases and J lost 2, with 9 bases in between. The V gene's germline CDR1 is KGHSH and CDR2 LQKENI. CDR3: CASSPFPVTDTQYF. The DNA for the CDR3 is TGTGCCAGCTCACCCTTCCCGGTCACAGATACGCAGTATTTT.

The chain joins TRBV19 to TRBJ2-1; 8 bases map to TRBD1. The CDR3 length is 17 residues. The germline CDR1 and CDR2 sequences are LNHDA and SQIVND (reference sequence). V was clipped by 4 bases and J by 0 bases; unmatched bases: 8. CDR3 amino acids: CASSTRTGLSSYNEQFF. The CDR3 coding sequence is TGTGCCAGTAGTACGCGGACAGGGCTAAGCTCCTACAATGAGCAGTTCTTC.

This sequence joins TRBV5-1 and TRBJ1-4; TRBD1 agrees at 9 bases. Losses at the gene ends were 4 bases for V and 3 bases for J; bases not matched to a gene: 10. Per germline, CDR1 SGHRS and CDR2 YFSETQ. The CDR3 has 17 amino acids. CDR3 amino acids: CASSVGQGSLANEKLFF. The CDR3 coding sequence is TGCGCCAGCAGCGTGGGACAGGGAAGTCTGGCTAATGAAAAACTGTTTTTT.

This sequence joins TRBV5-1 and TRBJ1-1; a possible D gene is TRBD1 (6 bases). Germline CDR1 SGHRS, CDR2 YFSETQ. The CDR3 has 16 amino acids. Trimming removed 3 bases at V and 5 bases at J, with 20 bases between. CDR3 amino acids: CASSYMRGAIGTEAFF. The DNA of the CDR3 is TGCGCCAGCAGCTATATGCGGGGGGCGATAGGGACTGAAGCTTTCTTT. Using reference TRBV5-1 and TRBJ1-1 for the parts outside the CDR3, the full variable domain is KAGVTQTPRYLIKTRGQQVTLSCSPISGHRSVSWYQQTPGQGLQFLFEYFSETQRNKGNFPGRFSGRQFSNSRSEMNVSTLELGDSALYLCASSYMRGAIGTEAFFGQGTRLTVV.

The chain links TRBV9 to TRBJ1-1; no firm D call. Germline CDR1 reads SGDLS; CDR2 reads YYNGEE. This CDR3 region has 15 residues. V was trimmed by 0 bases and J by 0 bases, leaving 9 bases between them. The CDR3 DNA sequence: TGTGCCAGCAGCGTAGGCCCAAACATGAACACTGAAGCTTTCTTT. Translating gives CASSVGPNMNTEAFF.

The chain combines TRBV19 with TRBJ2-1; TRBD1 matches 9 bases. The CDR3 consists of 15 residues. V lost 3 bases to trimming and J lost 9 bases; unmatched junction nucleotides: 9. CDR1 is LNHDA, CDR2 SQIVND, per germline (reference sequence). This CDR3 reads CASSIVTGGATEQFF. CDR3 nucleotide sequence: TGTGCCAGTAGTATCGTGACAGGGGGGGCGACTGAGCAGTTCTTC.

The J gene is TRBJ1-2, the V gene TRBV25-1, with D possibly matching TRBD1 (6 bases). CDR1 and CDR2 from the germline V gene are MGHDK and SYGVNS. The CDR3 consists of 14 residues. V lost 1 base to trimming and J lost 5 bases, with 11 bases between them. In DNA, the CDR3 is TGTGCCAGCAGTGAATCAGGGGAAGGATATGGCTACACCTTC. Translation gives CASSESGEGYGYTF.

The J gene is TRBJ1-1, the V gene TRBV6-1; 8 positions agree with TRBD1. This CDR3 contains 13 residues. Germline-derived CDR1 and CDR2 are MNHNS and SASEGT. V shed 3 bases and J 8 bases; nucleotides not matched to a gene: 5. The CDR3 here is CASSEVAGGEAFF. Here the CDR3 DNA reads TGTGCCAGCAGTGAGGTGGCAGGGGGCGAAGCTTTCTTT.

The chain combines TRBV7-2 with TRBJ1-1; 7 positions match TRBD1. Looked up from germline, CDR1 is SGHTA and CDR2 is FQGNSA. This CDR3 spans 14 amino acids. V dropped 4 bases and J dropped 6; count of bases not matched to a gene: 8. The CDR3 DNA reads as TGTGCCAGCAGCTCGACCAGGGGGGTGCCTGAAGCTTTCTTT. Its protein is CASSSTRGVPEAFF. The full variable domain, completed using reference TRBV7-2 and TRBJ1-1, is GAGVSQSPSNKVTEKGKDVELRCDPISGHTALYWYRQSLGQGLEFLIYFQGNSAPDKSGLPSDRFSAERTGGSVSTLTIQRTQQEDSAVYLCASSSTRGVPEAFFGQGTRLTVV.

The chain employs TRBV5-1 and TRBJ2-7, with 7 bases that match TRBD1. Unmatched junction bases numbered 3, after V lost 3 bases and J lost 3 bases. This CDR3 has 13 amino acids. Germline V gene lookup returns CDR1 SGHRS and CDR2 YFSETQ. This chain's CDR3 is CASSWGQSYEQYF. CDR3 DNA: TGCGCCAGCAGCTGGGGACAGAGCTACGAGCAGTACTTC.

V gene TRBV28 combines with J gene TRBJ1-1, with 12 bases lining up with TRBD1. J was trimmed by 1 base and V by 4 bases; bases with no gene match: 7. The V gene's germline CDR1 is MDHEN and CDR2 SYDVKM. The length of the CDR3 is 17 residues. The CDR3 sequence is CASSSPGDRGPNTEAFF. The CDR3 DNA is TGTGCCAGCAGTTCTCCTGGGGACAGGGGGCCGAACACTGAAGCTTTCTTT.

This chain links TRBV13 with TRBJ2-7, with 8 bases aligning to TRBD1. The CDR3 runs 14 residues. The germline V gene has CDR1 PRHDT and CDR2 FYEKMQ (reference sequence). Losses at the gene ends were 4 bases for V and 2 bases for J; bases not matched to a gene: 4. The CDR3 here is CASSSGQGTYEQYF. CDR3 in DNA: TGTGCCAGCAGCTCCGGACAGGGCACCTACGAGCAGTACTTC.

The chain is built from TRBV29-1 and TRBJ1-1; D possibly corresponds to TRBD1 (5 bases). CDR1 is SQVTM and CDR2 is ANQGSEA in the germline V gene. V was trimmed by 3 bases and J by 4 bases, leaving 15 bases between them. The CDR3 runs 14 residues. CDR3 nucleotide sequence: TGCAGCGTTGATAGGGGCGGGGGAGGCACTGAAGCTTTCTTT. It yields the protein CSVDRGGGGTEAFF.

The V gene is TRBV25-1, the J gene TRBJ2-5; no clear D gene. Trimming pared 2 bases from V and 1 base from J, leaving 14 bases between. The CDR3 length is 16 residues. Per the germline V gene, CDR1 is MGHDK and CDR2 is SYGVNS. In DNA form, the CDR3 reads TGTGCCAGCAGTGAACCGAGATTGAGGAGCCAAGAGACCCAGTACTTC. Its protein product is CASSEPRLRSQETQYF.

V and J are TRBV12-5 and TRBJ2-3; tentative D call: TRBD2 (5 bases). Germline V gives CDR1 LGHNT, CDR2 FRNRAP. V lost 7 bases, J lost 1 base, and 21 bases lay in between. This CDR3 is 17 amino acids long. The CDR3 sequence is CASAILGLLVGTDTQYF. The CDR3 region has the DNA TGTGCTAGTGCCATCCTCGGACTCCTGGTCGGCACAGATACGCAGTATTTT.

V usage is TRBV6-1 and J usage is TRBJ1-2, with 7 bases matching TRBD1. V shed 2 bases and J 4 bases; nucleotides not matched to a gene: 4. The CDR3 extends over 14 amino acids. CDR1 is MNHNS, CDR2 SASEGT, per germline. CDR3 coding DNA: TGTGCCAGCAGTGAAATCAGGGACAGCTATGGCTACACCTTC. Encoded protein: CASSEIRDSYGYTF.

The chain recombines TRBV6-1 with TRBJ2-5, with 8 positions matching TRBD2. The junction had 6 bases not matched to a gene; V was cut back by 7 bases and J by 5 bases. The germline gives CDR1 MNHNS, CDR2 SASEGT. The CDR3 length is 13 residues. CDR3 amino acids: CASNGGARETQYF. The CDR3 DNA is TGTGCCAGCAACGGGGGGGCCCGGGAGACCCAGTACTTC.

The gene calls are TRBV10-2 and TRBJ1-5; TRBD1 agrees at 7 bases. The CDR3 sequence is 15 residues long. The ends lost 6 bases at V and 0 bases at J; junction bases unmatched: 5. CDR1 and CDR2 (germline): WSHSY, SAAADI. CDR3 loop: CASRGTEYSNQPQHF. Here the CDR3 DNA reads TGCGCCAGCAGAGGGACAGAGTATAGCAATCAGCCCCAGCATTTT.

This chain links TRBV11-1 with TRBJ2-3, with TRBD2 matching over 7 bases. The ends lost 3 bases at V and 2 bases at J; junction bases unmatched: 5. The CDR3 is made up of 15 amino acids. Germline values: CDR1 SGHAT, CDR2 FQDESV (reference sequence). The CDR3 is CASSLMGLYTDTQYF. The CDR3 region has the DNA TGTGCCAGCAGCTTGATGGGACTATACACAGATACGCAGTATTTT.

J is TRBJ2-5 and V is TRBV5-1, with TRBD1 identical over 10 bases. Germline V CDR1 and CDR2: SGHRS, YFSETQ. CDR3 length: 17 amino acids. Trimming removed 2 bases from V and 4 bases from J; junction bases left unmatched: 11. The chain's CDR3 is CASSLSGVDRGLETQYF. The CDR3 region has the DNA TGCGCCAGCAGCTTATCCGGCGTGGACAGGGGGTTAGAGACCCAGTACTTC. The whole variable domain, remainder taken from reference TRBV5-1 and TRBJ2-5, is KAGVTQTPRYLIKTRGQQVTLSCSPISGHRSVSWYQQTPGQGLQFLFEYFSETQRNKGNFPGRFSGRQFSNSRSEMNVSTLELGDSALYLCASSLSGVDRGLETQYFGPGTRLLVL.

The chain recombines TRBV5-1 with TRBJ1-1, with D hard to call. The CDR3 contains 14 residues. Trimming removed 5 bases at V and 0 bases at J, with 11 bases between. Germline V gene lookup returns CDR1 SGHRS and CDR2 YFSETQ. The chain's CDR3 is CASRGDIMNTEAFF. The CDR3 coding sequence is TGCGCCAGCAGGGGCGATATTATGAACACTGAAGCTTTCTTT.

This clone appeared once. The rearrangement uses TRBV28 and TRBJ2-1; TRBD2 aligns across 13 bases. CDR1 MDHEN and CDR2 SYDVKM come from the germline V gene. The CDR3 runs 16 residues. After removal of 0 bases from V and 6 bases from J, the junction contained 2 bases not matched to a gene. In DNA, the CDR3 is TGTGCCAGCAGTTTATGGGGACTAGCGGGAACCAATGAGCAGTTCTTC. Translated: CASSLWGLAGTNEQFF.

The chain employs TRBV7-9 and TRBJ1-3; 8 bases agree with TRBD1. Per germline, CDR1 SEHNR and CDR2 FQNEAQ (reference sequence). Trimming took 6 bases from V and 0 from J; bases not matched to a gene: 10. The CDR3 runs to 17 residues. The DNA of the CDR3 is TGTGCCAGCAGGCCGTTACCCGGACAGGGCTCTGGAAACACCATATATTTT. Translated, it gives CASRPLPGQGSGNTIYF.

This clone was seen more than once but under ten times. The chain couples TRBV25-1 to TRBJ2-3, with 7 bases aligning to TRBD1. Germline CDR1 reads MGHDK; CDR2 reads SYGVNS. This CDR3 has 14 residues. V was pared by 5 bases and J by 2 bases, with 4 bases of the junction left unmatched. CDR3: CASSRQGATDTQYF. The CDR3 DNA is TGTGCCAGCAGTAGACAGGGAGCCACAGATACGCAGTATTTT.

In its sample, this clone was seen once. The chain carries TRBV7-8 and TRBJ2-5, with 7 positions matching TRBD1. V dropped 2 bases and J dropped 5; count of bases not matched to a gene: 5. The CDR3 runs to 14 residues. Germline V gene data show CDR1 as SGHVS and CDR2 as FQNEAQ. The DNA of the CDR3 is TGTGCCAGCAGCTTATCGGGACAGTCGGAGACCCAGTACTTC. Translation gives CASSLSGQSETQYF.

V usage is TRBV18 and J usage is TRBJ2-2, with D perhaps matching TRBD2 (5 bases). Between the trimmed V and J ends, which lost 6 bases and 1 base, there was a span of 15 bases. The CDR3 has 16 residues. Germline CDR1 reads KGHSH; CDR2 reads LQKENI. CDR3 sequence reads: CASSPADGLNTGELFF. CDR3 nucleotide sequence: TGTGCCAGCTCGCCCGCGGACGGACTGAACACCGGGGAGCTGTTTTTT.